The clone carrying this T cell receptor (beta chain) occurred many times. RNA transcripts yielded amplified TCR beta CDR3 regions. RT-PCR in the first round (using the HTBI primer set) targeted the TCR CDR3. TCRdb independently ran MiXCR on the multiplex PCR reads; one entry per CDR3 protein. The profile covers nearly 600,000 distinct CDR3 sequences, with approximately 15% appearing a single time and 5% to 7% taken by the ten largest. This entry is derived from a study of T cells in Graves' hyperthyroidism and ophthalmopathy. The hyperthyroidism was newly diagnosed and had lasted under 2 months; the patients were aged 18 to 65. The blood specimen was taken at initial hyperthyroidism diagnosis, before any ophthalmopathy symptoms. The PBMCs studied were ones that came from 10 ml fresh peripheral blood. Source material: blood. The sequence was obtained from a woman under 40 with Graves' hyperthyroidism that later progressed to Graves' ophthalmopathy.

This chain's CDR3 is CASTPGPGNQPQHF. CDR3 coding DNA: TGTGCCAGCACCCCGGGTCCTGGGAATCAGCCCCAGCATTTT. The chain carries TRBV6-1 and TRBJ1-5; D not certain. This CDR3 comprises 14 residues. Trimming cost V 7 bases and J 4 bases, with 14 bases left between them. Germline values: CDR1 MNHNS, CDR2 SASEGT.